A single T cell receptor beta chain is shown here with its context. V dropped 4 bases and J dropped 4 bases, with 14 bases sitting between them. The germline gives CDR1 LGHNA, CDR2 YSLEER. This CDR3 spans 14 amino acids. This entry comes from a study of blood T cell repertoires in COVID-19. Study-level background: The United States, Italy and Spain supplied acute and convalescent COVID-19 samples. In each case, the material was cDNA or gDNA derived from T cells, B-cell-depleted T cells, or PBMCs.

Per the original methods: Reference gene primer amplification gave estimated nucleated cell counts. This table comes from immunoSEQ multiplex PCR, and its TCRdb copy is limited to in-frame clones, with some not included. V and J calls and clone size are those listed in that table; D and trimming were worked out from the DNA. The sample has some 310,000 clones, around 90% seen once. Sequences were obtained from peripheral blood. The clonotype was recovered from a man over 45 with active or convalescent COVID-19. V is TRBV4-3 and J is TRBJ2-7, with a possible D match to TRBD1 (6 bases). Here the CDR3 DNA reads TGCGCCAGCAGCCTCAGGGGTAGGGTATACGAGCAGTACTTC. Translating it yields CASSLRGRVYEQYF.